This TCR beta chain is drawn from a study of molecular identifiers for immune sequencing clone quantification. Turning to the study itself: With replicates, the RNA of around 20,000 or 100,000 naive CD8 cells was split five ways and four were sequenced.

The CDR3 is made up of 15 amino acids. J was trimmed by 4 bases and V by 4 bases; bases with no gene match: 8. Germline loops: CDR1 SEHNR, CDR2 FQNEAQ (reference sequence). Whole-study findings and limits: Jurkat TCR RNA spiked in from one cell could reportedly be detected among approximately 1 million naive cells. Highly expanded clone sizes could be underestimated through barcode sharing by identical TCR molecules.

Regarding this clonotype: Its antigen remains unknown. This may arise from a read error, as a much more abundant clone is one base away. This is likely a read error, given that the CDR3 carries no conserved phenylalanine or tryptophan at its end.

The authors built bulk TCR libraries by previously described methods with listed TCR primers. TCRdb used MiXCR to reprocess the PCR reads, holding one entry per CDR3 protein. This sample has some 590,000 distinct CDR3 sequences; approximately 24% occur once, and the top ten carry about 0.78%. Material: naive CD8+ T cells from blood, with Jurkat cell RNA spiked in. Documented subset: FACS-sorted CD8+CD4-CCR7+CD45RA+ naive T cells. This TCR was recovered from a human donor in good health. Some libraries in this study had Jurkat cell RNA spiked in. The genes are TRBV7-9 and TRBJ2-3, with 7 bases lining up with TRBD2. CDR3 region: CASSSPPTSPDTQYS. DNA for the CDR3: TGTGCCAGCAGCTCCCCGCCGACTAGCCCAGATACGCAGTATTCT.